These 17 T cell receptor beta chains were all obtained from the same sample, sequenced in a study of CD8+CD57+ T cells in acquired aplastic anemia. Patients chosen for sequencing had CD8+CD57+ cells that had expanded, as shown by flow cytometry. It was genomic DNA that served as the template for profiling TCR beta VDJ and CDR3. TCRdb redid the calling of the reads with MiXCR, one entry per CDR3 protein. The repertoire consists of around 150,000 distinct CDR3 sequences, with around 75% occurring once and the leading ten covering 35% to 50%. The sample taken for sequencing was sorted CD4+, CD8+, or CD8+CD57+ T cells (not recorded which) from PBMCs. All receptors derive from a human donor with aplastic anemia.

The gene calls are TRBV7-2 and TRBJ2-7; 9 bases align to TRBD2. Trimming took 5 bases from V and 6 from J; bases not matched to a gene: 8. Germline-derived CDR1 and CDR2 are SGHTA and FQGNSA. The CDR3 is 14 amino acids. This CDR3 reads CASSTNAGGAEQYF. The CDR3 bases are TGTGCCAGCAGCACAAACGCGGGGGGGGCCGAGCAGTACTTC.

J is TRBJ2-4 and V is TRBV15; TRBD2 is a possible D gene (6 bases). The CDR3 consists of 13 residues. Germline lookup yields CDR1 LNHNV and CDR2 YYDKDF (reference sequence). Trimming pared 6 bases from V and 10 bases from J, leaving 16 bases between. This chain's CDR3 is CATRVGGDLIQYF. DNA for the CDR3: TGTGCCACCAGGGTAGGAGGGGACTTAATTCAGTACTTC.

This clonotype showed up just a few times. CDR3 protein: CASSARVGVYEQYF. For the CDR3, the DNA is TGTGCCAGCAGCGCCAGGGTCGGCGTATACGAGCAGTACTTC. V and J are TRBV7-8 and TRBJ2-7, with D tentatively TRBD1 (5 bases). The CDR3 spans 14 residues. The germline gives CDR1 SGHVS, CDR2 FQNEAQ. The ends were cut back, 5 bases at V and 4 bases at J, with 15 bases in the middle.

This clonotype was seen only a few times. The rearrangement uses TRBV7-9 and TRBJ1-6; D ambiguous. In germline, CDR1 is SEHNR, CDR2 FQNEAQ (reference sequence). The V gene lost 10 bases and the J gene lost 5 bases, with 15 bases spanning the gap. CDR3 length equals 14 residues. CDR3: CATTGPENNSPLHF. DNA of the CDR3: TGTGCCACAACCGGGCCCGAAAATAATTCACCCCTCCACTTT.

The chain recombines TRBV2 with TRBJ2-7, with TRBD2 matching over 11 bases. This CDR3 comprises 18 residues. Germline CDR1 reads SNHLY; CDR2 reads FYNNEI. V gave up 5 bases and J gave up 0 bases; unmatched junction bases: 12. CDR3 nucleotides: TGTGCCAGCAGTCTCGGTGGTAGCGGGAGGGATTACTCCTACGAGCAGTACTTC. Translation: CASSLGGSGRDYSYEQYF.

V usage is TRBV24-1 and J usage is TRBJ2-1; tentatively, D is TRBD2 (6 bases). V shed 5 bases and J shed 0 bases, with 10 bases lying between them. Germline assignment: CDR1 KGHDR and CDR2 SFDVKD. The CDR3 totals 15 residues. In DNA form, the CDR3 reads TGTGCCACCAGTGGGGACTGGAGCTCCTACAATGAGCAGTTCTTC. Its protein is CATSGDWSSYNEQFF.

V gene TRBV7-9 combines with J gene TRBJ1-6; D gene unclear. The germline CDR1 and CDR2 sequences are SEHNR and FQNEAQ (reference sequence). The ends were cut back, 4 bases at V and 10 bases at J, with 11 bases in the middle. This CDR3 comprises 13 residues. CDR3 bases: TGTGCCAGCAGCTCATTGTCTGGGTCACCCCTCCACTTT. This sequence encodes CASSSLSGSPLHF.

This rearrangement joins TRBV24-1 to TRBJ2-3, with 7 bases fitting TRBD1. The germline gives CDR1 KGHDR, CDR2 SFDVKD. The CDR3 runs to 15 residues. The trim removed 0 bases at V and 3 bases at J, leaving 2 bases unmatched. The CDR3: CATSDLKGATDTQYF. CDR3 DNA sequence: TGTGCCACCAGTGATTTGAAGGGGGCAACAGATACGCAGTATTTT.

Worth noting for this clonotype: The conserved phenylalanine or tryptophan normally closing the CDR3 is absent here, so this likely arose from a read error. The chain's CDR3 is CASSFDRPNYGYTL. CDR3 in DNA: TGTGCCAGCAGTTTCGACAGACCTAACTATGGCTACACCTTA. The rearrangement joins TRBV4-2 to TRBJ1-2, with D maybe TRBD1 (5 bases). V dropped 6 bases and J dropped 0 bases, with 11 bases sitting between them. This CDR3 comprises 14 residues. Looked up from germline, CDR1 is LGHNA and CDR2 is YNFKEQ.

Turning to this clonotype: At one boundary the junction diverges from the germline segment, which might be a read error. The chain joins TRBV7-9 to TRBJ2-1, with 11 bases aligning to TRBD2. This CDR3 spans 18 amino acids. CDR1 and CDR2 (germline): SEHNR, FQNEAQ (reference sequence). The CDR3 reads CVSTSGTSGKDSYNEQFF. Written as DNA, the CDR3 is TGTGTCAGCACATCCGGGACTAGCGGAAAAGATTCCTACAATGAGCAGTTCTTC.

This clonotype showed up many times. This chain uses TRBV6-1 with TRBJ2-7, with 9 bases matching TRBD2. The J segment lost 5 bases and the V segment lost 6 bases, leaving 8 bases of the junction unmatched. The germline CDR1 and CDR2 sequences are MNHNS and SASEGT. The CDR3 runs to 14 residues. The CDR3 DNA reads TGTGCCAGCAGATTAGCGGGAGACAGCGACGAGCAGTACTTC. Translating gives CASRLAGDSDEQYF.

The chain combines TRBV5-1 with TRBJ2-3; 8 bases agree with TRBD2. Germline V gene lookup returns CDR1 SGHRS and CDR2 YFSETQ. Trimming took 3 bases from V and 6 from J; bases not matched to a gene: 6. This CDR3 comprises 14 residues. This CDR3 reads CASSSGTRSDTQYF. The CDR3 nucleotides are TGCGCCAGCAGCTCCGGGACTAGATCCGATACGCAGTATTTT.

The CDR3 spells CSAARGQGIYNEQFF. The CDR3 DNA is TGCAGCGCTGCCCGGGGACAGGGGATCTACAATGAGCAGTTCTTC. The rearrangement links TRBV29-1 to TRBJ2-1, with 10 bases fitting TRBD1. This CDR3 has 15 residues. V gave up 7 bases and J gave up 3 bases; unmatched junction bases: 9. Germline lookup yields CDR1 SQVTM and CDR2 ANQGSEA.

This chain links TRBV7-9 with TRBJ1-2; tentatively, D is TRBD1 (6 bases). The V end was cut by 7 bases, the J end by 5 bases, with 14 bases between. Germline V gene sequence: CDR1 SEHNR, CDR2 FQNEAQ (reference sequence). The CDR3 is 13 amino acids. The CDR3 reads CASTRQERYGYTF. DNA of the CDR3: TGTGCCAGCACCCGACAGGAACGTTATGGCTACACCTTC.

The rearrangement uses TRBV7-9 and TRBJ1-2; the D gene is possibly TRBD1 (6 bases). V was cut by 5 bases and J by 2 bases, with 9 bases left in between. The CDR3 is made up of 13 amino acids. CDR1 and CDR2 (germline): SEHNR, FQNEAQ (reference sequence). CDR3 bases: TGTGCCAGCAGCCAACAGGGAAACTATGGCTACACCTTC. The encoded protein is CASSQQGNYGYTF. The complete variable domain, with remaining parts taken from reference TRBV7-9 and TRBJ1-2, reads DTGVSQNPRHKITKRGQNVTFRCDPISEHNRLYWYRQTLGQGPEFLTYFQNEAQLEKSRLLSDRFSAERPKGSFSTLEIQRTEQGDSAMYLCASSQQGNYGYTFGSGTRLTVV.

This chain joins TRBV20-1 and TRBJ2-7; 7 bases are a match to TRBD1. This CDR3 has 15 residues. V gave up 3 bases and J gave up 3 bases; unmatched junction bases: 11. CDR1 and CDR2 from the germline V gene are DFQATT and SNEGSKA (reference sequence). The CDR3 DNA follows: TGCAGTGCTAGGCTGGACAGGAGCTACTTCTACGAGCAGTACTTC. It encodes CSARLDRSYFYEQYF.

This clonotype was observed once. The V gene is TRBV7-6, the J gene TRBJ1-1, with D unresolved. The germline CDR1 and CDR2 sequences are SGHVS and FNYEAQ. The V and J ends lost 5 bases and 5 bases respectively, with 9 bases between them. The CDR3 runs 12 residues. CDR3 sequence: CASSLGKTEAFF. CDR3 coding DNA: TGTGCCAGCAGCCTGGGTAAAACTGAAGCTTTCTTT.